This is a list of T cell receptor beta chains from one sample in a study of shared clonotypes between healthy human individuals. Profiling relied on immunoSEQ multiplex PCR, and the TCRdb table lists in-frame clones only, not all of them. This sample yields around 700,000 clones, of which around two thirds are seen a single time; 1.7% belongs to the top ten. Sequenced sample: memory CD4+ T cells sorted from blood. These receptor sequences come from a woman in her twenties or thirties in good health. Each CDR3 is given without its conserved first and last residue. The D gene is left open where the match is weak.

v_call	d_call	j_call	cdr3_aa
TRBV2	NA	TRBJ2-7	ASSGVHQREQY
TRBV9	NA	TRBJ2-5	ASSVGQGYQETQY
TRBV10-3	NA	TRBJ1-2	AISESQENYGYT
TRBV29-1	NA	NA	SVEGASSVYEQY
TRBV6-6	NA	TRBJ1-2	ASSLLDGYT
TRBV5-1	NA	TRBJ2-3	ASRPRLENTQY
TRBV6-1	TRBD1	TRBJ2-3	ASSELSPGTGALGQY
TRBV7-9	NA	TRBJ2-2	ASSLSSGRNTGELF
TRBV11-2	NA	TRBJ1-2	ASSDLDGHGYT
TRBV10-3	NA	TRBJ2-1	AIRAAATYNEQF
TRBV2	NA	TRBJ2-7	ASSGRRSIREQY